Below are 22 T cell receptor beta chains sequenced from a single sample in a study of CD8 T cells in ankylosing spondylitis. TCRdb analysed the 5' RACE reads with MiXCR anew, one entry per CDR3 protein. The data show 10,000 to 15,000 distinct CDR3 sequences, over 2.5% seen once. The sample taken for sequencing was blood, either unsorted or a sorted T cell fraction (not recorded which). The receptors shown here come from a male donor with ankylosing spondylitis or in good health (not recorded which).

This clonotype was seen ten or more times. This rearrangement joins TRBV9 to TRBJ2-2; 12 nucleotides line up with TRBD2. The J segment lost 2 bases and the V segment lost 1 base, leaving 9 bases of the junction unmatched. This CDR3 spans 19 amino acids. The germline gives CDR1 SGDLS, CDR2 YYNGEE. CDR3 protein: CASSVSTLLAGGNTGELFF. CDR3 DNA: TGTGCCAGCAGCGTAAGCACCCTACTAGCGGGGGGTAACACCGGGGAGCTGTTTTTT.

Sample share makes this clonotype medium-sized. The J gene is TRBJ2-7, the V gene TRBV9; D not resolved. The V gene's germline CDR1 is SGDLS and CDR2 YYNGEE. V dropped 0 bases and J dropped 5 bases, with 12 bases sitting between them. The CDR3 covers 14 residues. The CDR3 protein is CASSVALGQDEQYF. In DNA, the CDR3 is TGTGCCAGCAGCGTAGCTTTAGGGCAGGACGAGCAGTACTTC.

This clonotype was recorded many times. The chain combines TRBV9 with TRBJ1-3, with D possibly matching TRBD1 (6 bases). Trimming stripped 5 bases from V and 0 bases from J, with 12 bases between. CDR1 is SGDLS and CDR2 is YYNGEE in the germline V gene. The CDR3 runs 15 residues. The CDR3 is CASSKQGTSGNTIYF. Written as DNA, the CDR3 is TGTGCCAGCAGTAAACAGGGCACCTCTGGAAACACCATATATTTT.

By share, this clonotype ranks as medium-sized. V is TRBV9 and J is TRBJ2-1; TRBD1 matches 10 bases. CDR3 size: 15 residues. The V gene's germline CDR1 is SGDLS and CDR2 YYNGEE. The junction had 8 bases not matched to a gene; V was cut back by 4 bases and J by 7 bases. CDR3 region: CASSIRDRGENEQFF. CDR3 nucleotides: TGTGCCAGCAGCATTCGGGACAGGGGTGAAAATGAGCAGTTCTTC. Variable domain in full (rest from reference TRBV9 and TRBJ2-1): DSGVTQTPKHLITATGQRVTLRCSPRSGDLSVYWYQQSLDQGLQFLIQYYNGEERAKGNILERFSAQQFPDLHSELNLSSLELGDSALYFCASSIRDRGENEQFFGPGTRLTVL.

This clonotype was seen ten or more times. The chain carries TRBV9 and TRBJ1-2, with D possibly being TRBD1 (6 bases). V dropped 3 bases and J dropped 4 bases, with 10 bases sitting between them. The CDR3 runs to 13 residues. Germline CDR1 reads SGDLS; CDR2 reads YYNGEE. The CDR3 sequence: CASSDPGVYGYTF. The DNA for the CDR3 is TGTGCCAGCAGCGACCCAGGGGTCTATGGCTACACCTTC.

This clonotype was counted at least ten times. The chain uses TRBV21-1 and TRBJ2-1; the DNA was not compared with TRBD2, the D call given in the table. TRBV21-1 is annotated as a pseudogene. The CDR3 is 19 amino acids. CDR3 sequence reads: CASSKRRTSGTTSYNEQFF. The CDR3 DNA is TGTGCCAGCAGCAAAAGGAGGACTAGCGGGACAACCTCCTACAATGAGCAGTTCTTC.

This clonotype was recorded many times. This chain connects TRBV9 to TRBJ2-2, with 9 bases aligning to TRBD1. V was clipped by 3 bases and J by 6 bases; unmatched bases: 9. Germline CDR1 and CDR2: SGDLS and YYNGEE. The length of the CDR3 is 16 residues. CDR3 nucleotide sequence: TGTGCCAGCAGCGGAGCCGGGACAGGGTTCGCCGGGGAGCTGTTTTTT. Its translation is CASSGAGTGFAGELFF.

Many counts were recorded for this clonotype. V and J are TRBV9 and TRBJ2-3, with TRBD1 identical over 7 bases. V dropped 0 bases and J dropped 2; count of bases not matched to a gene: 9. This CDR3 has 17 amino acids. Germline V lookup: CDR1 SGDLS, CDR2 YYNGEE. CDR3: CASSVATWDSHTDTQYF. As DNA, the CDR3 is TGTGCCAGCAGCGTAGCTACGTGGGACAGCCACACAGATACGCAGTATTTT.

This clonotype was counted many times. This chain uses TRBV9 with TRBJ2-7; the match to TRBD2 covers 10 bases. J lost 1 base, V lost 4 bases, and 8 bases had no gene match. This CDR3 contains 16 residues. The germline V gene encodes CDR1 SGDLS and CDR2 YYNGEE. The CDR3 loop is CASSLTSGAQSYEQYF. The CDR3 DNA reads TGTGCCAGCAGCCTAACTAGCGGGGCTCAATCCTACGAGCAGTACTTC.

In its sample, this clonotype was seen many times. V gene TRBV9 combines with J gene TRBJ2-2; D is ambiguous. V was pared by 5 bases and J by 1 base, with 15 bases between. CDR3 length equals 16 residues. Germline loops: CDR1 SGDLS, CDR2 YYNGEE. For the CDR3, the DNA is TGTGCCAGCAGTGTAACAGTAACCTGGAACACCGGGGAGCTGTTTTTT. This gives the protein CASSVTVTWNTGELFF. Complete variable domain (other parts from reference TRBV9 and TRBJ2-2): DSGVTQTPKHLITATGQRVTLRCSPRSGDLSVYWYQQSLDQGLQFLIQYYNGEERAKGNILERFSAQQFPDLHSELNLSSLELGDSALYFCASSVTVTWNTGELFFGEGSRLTVL.

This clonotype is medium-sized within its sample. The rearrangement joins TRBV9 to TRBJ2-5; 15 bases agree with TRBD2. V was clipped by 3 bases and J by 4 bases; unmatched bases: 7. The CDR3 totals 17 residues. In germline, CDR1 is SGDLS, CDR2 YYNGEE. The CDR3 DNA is TGTGCCAGCAGCGGGACTAGCGGGGGGGCCAGTTCAGAGACCCAGTACTTC. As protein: CASSGTSGGASSETQYF.

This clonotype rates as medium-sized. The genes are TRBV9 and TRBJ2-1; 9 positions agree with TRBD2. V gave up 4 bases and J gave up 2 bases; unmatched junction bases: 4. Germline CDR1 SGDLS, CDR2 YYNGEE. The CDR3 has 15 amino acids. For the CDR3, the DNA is TGTGCCAGCAGCTTCAGACTAGCGGCCTACAATGAGCAGTTCTTC. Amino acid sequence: CASSFRLAAYNEQFF.

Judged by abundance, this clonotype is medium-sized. In nucleotides, the CDR3 is TGTGCCAGCAGCGTACGAGGACCTGGGGCCAACGTCCTGACTTTC. Encoded protein: CASSVRGPGANVLTF. J is TRBJ2-6 and V is TRBV9, with D unresolved. From germline, CDR1 is SGDLS and CDR2 YYNGEE. This CDR3 has 15 residues. Trimming removed 1 base from V and 2 bases from J, with 7 bases in between.

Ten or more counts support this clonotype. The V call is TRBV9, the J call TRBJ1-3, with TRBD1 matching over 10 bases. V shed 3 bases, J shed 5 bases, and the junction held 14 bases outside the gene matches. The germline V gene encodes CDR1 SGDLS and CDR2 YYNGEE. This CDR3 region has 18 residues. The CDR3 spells CASSESPGQGTVRNTIYF. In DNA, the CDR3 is TGTGCCAGCAGCGAGAGCCCGGGACAGGGGACGGTTAGAAACACCATATATTTT.

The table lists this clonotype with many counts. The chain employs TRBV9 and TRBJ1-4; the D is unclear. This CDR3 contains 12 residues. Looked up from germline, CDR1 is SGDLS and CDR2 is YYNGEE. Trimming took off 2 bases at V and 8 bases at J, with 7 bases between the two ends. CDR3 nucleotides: TGTGCCAGCAGCGTGAGTGGCGAAAAACTGTTTTTT. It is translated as CASSVSGEKLFF.

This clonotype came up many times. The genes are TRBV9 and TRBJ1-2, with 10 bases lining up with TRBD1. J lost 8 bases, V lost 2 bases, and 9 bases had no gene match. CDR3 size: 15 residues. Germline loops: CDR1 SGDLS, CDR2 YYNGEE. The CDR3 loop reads CASSVAGTGVGGYTF. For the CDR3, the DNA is TGTGCCAGCAGCGTCGCCGGGACAGGGGTAGGCGGCTACACCTTC.

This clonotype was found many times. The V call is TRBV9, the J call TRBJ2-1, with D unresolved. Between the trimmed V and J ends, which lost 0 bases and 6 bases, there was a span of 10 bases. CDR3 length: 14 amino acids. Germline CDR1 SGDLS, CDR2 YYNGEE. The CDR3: CASSVAPPPNEQFF. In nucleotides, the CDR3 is TGTGCCAGCAGCGTAGCCCCCCCCCCCAATGAGCAGTTCTTC.

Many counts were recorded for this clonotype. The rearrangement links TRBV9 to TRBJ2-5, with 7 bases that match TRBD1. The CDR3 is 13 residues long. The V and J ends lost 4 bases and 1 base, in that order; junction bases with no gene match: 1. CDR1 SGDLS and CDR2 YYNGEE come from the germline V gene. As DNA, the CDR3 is TGTGCCAGCAGCAGGGGGCCCCAAGAGACCCAGTACTTC. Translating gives CASSRGPQETQYF.

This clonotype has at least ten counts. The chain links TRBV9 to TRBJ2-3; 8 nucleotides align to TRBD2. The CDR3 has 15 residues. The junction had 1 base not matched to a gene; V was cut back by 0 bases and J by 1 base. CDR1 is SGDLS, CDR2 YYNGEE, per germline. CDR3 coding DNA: TGTGCCAGCAGCGTAGAGACTAGCGGCACAGATACGCAGTATTTT. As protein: CASSVETSGTDTQYF.

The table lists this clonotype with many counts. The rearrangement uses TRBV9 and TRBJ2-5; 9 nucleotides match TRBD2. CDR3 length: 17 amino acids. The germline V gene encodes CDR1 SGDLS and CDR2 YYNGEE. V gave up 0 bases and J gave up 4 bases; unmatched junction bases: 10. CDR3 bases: TGTGCCAGCAGCGTAGCTGGCGGGAGGGCCCGGGGAGAGACCCAGTACTTC. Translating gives CASSVAGGRARGETQYF.

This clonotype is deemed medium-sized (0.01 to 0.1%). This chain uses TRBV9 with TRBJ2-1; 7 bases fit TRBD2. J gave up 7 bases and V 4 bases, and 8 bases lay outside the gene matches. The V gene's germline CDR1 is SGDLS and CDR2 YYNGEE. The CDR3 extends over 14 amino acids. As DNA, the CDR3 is TGTGCCAGCAGCCTGCAAGCGGGGTCAAATGAGCAGTTCTTC. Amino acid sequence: CASSLQAGSNEQFF. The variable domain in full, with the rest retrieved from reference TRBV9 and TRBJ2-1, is DSGVTQTPKHLITATGQRVTLRCSPRSGDLSVYWYQQSLDQGLQFLIQYYNGEERAKGNILERFSAQQFPDLHSELNLSSLELGDSALYFCASSLQAGSNEQFFGPGTRLTVL.

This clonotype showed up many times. The CDR3 DNA reads TGTGCCAGCAGCGCGAGCCCCCGGTCTCACAAAGGTTACAATGAGCAGTTCTTC. Its translation: CASSASPRSHKGYNEQFF. The J gene is TRBJ2-1, the V gene TRBV9; the D is unclear. The CDR3 runs to 18 residues. V dropped 3 bases and J dropped 4 bases, with 23 bases sitting between them. CDR1 SGDLS and CDR2 YYNGEE come from the germline V gene.